These T cell receptor beta chains were read from a single sample in a study of shared clonotypes between healthy human individuals. Libraries were prepared by immunoSEQ multiplex PCR; TCRdb keeps only in-frame clonotypes and omits some of them. The sample shows 450,000 to 500,000 clones, approximately 80% of them seen only once. Sequencing was done on a sample of PBMCs. The receptors were gathered from a woman aged 40 to 50 in good health. Some clones in this sample may be carry-over from other donors' samples. CDR3s include the opening cysteine and the closing phenylalanine or tryptophan. A D gene is named only where the DNA matches it firmly. Rows give clone size only sometimes, using once, few, many, or a class for an expanded clone.

length	size	V	J	D	DNA	CDR3
16	once	TRBV5-1	TRBJ2-1	NA	TGCGCCAGCAGCTTGGGTTCGCAGCGGGTCTACAATGAGCAGTTCTTC	CASSLGSQRVYNEQFF
13	NA	TRBV9	TRBJ2-5	NA	TGTGCCAGCAGCCCCCCAGGGGGGGAGACCCAGTACTTC	CASSPPGGETQYF
15	NA	TRBV11-3	TRBJ2-2	NA	TGTGCCAGCAGCACTAGAGGAGCGAACACCGGGGAGCTGTTTTTT	CASSTRGANTGELFF
15	NA	TRBV28	TRBJ2-2	NA	TGTGCCAGCCAATACCCCGGACAAAACACCGGGGAGCTGTTTTTT	CASQYPGQNTGELFF
15	NA	TRBV9	TRBJ1-5	NA	TGTGCCAGCAGCGTTGGCCTGGTGGTACATCAGCCCCAGCATTTT	CASSVGLVVHQPQHF
13	NA	TRBV29-1	TRBJ2-4	NA	TGCAGCGTTACGTCCGGGCCGAGAGGGATTCAGTACTTC	CSVTSGPRGIQYF
12	few	TRBV29-1	TRBJ1-2	NA	TGCAGCGTTGAAGATTGGCGTTATGGCTACACCTTC	CSVEDWRYGYTF
11	NA	TRBV6-1	TRBJ2-2	NA	TGTGCCACGAAGCGAGGCGGGGAGCTGTTTTTT	CATKRGGELFF
15	NA	TRBV7-3	TRBJ2-2	NA	TGTGCCAGCAGACCGGACAGATCGAACACCGGGGAGCTGTTTTTT	CASRPDRSNTGELFF
13	NA	TRBV6-1	TRBJ1-2	NA	TGTGCCAGCAGTGAAAGGGGGGACTATGGCTACACCTTC	CASSERGDYGYTF
11	NA	TRBV30	TRBJ2-7	NA	TGTGCCTGGAGGTGGGGCTACGAGCAGTACTTC	CAWRWGYEQYF
16	NA	TRBV4-2	TRBJ1-2	NA	TGTGCCAGCAGCCAAAAAGAAGGTGGACAGATCTATGGCTACACCTTC	CASSQKEGGQIYGYTF
15	NA	TRBV28	TRBJ2-1	TRBD2	TGTGCCAGCAGCCTGGGACTAGCGGGAGTGGATGAGCAGTTCTTC	CASSLGLAGVDEQFF
16	NA	TRBV9	TRBJ1-3	TRBD1	TGTGCCAGCAGCGTAGCCGTGACAGGGACCGGAAACACCATATATTTT	CASSVAVTGTGNTIYF
16	NA	TRBV28	TRBJ2-3	NA	TGTGCCAGCAGTCCTTTGGGGGAGTGGGGGACAGATACGCAGTATTTT	CASSPLGEWGTDTQYF
14	NA	TRBV14	TRBJ2-3	TRBD1	TGTGCCAGCAGCCGCGACAGGGGACCAGATACGCAGTATTTT	CASSRDRGPDTQYF
13	NA	TRBV5-4	TRBJ2-3	NA	TGTGCCAGCCTTCCTAGCGTGGGAGATACGCAGTATTTT	CASLPSVGDTQYF
14	NA	TRBV19	TRBJ2-2	NA	TGTGCCAGTAGTATACAGGGTTCCACCGGGGAGCTGTTTTTT	CASSIQGSTGELFF
15	NA	TRBV5-4	TRBJ2-1	NA	TGTGCCAGCAGCTTGGGCGGGAACTACTACAATGAGCAGTTCTTC	CASSLGGNYYNEQFF
14	few	TRBV2	TRBJ1-5	NA	TGTGCCAGCAGTGACGGACCCCTCAATCAGCCCCAGCATTTT	CASSDGPLNQPQHF
11	NA	TRBV5-1	TRBJ2-1	NA	TGCGCCAGCAGCTTGGTAGATGAGCAGTTCTTC	CASSLVDEQFF
14	NA	TRBV28	TRBJ1-5	NA	TGTGCCAGCAGTTTATCCGGGGGCAATCAGCCCCAGCATTTT	CASSLSGGNQPQHF
12	many	TRBV28	TRBJ1-2	TRBD1	TGTGCCCTGGGCGGGACAGAATATGGCTACACCTTC	CALGGTEYGYTF
14	NA	TRBV6-1	TRBJ1-5	NA	TGTGCCAGCAGTGAACTGGGTTCGGACCAGCCCCAGCATTTT	CASSELGSDQPQHF
14	NA	TRBV5-1	TRBJ1-4	NA	TGCGCCAGCAGCTTTGGCCAGCCTAATGAAAAACTGTTTTTT	CASSFGQPNEKLFF
15	NA	TRBV28	TRBJ2-5	NA	TGTGCCAGCAGTTTATCCCCCCACCGACAAGAGACCCAGTACTTC	CASSLSPHRQETQYF
15	NA	TRBV18	TRBJ2-7	TRBD1	TGTGCCAGCTCACCGGACAGGGCGGCTAGGTACGAGCAGTACTTC	CASSPDRAARYEQYF
13	NA	TRBV7-2	TRBJ1-5	TRBD1	TGTGCCAGCAACCCAGGGGGCAGCCAGCCCCAGCATTTT	CASNPGGSQPQHF
14	NA	TRBV2	TRBJ2-1	TRBD2	TGTGCCAGCAACGGGGGGGACTCCTACAATGAGCAGTTCTTC	CASNGGDSYNEQFF
11	NA	TRBV20-1	TRBJ2-7	NA	TGCAGTGCTAGGAGGGACTACGAGCAGTACTTC	CSARRDYEQYF
15	NA	TRBV6-1	TRBJ2-5	TRBD2	TGTGCCAGCAGGATGGGACTACGATTCCAAGAGACCCAGTACTTC	CASRMGLRFQETQYF
14	NA	TRBV6-1	TRBJ2-1	TRBD2	TGTGCCAGCGTTCTAGCGGGAGGGCTGAATGAGCAGTTCTTC	CASVLAGGLNEQFF
16	once	TRBV4-3	TRBJ2-7	NA	TGCGCCAGCAGCCAAGGCGCGACTCCGAAATACTACGAGCAGTACTTC	CASSQGATPKYYEQYF
13	few	TRBV19	TRBJ2-7	NA	TGTGCCAGTACCAAAGGATTTGGCTACGAGCAGTACTTC	CASTKGFGYEQYF
13	NA	TRBV28	TRBJ2-1	NA	TGTGCCAGCTGCAGCGGTACGTACAATGAGCAGTTCTTC	CASCSGTYNEQFF
14	NA	TRBV6-5	TRBJ2-7	NA	TGTGCCAGCAGTTACCAGACCCTAGCGTCCGAGCAGTACTTC	CASSYQTLASEQYF
14	NA	TRBV27	TRBJ1-2	NA	TGTGCCAGCAGTTTATCAGGGGCCGGCTATGGCTACACCTTC	CASSLSGAGYGYTF
16	NA	TRBV4-2	TRBJ2-1	NA	TGTGCCAGCAGCCAAGATCACTGGAGCTCCTACAATGAGCAGTTCTTC	CASSQDHWSSYNEQFF
15	NA	TRBV18	TRBJ2-1	TRBD2	TGTGCCAGCTCACCGCCTAGCGGGAGTTACAATGAGCAGTTCTTC	CASSPPSGSYNEQFF
14	NA	TRBV18	TRBJ1-5	TRBD1	TGTGCCAGCTCACCGGGGACAGGGGCTCAGCCCCAGCATTTT	CASSPGTGAQPQHF
15	NA	TRBV4-3	TRBJ1-2	NA	TGCGCCAGCAGCCAGCCGGACAGAGACATCTATGGCTACACCTTC	CASSQPDRDIYGYTF
15	NA	TRBV4-3	TRBJ1-5	TRBD1	TGCGCCAGCAGCCAGGACAGGAGTAACAATCAGCCCCAGCATTTT	CASSQDRSNNQPQHF
17	NA	TRBV16	TRBJ2-7	TRBD1	TGTGCCAGCAGCCAATATGGGGCAGGGGGCTCGACCTACGAGCAGTACTTC	CASSQYGAGGSTYEQYF
17	few	TRBV15	TRBJ2-6	TRBD1	TGTGCCACCAGCCCCGACAGGGGGCGCTCTGGGGCCAACGTCCTGACTTTC	CATSPDRGRSGANVLTF
13	NA	TRBV30	TRBJ1-2	NA	TGTGCCTGGAGTGTAGGAGGGGATTCTGGCTACACCTTC	CAWSVGGDSGYTF
17	NA	TRBV5-1	TRBJ1-3	NA	TGCGCCAGCAGCTTGACGCCCGCTGGCACCTCTGGAAACACCATATATTTT	CASSLTPAGTSGNTIYF
14	NA	TRBV28	TRBJ1-5	NA	TGTGCCAGCAGTCACACAAGCCTCAATCAGCCCCAGCATTTT	CASSHTSLNQPQHF
15	NA	TRBV6-1	TRBJ1-1	TRBD1	TGTGCCAGCAGTGGCCGAGGACAGGGGAGAACTGAAGCTTTCTTT	CASSGRGQGRTEAFF
11	NA	TRBV27	TRBJ1-5	NA	TGTGCCAGCGGCATTTATCAGCCCCAGCATTTT	CASGIYQPQHF
19	NA	TRBV7-2	TRBJ2-5	TRBD2	TGTGCCAGCAGCTTAGGCACTAGCGGCCCTACCGTCTCTAGAGAGACCCAGTACTTC	CASSLGTSGPTVSRETQYF
16	NA	TRBV27	TRBJ2-7	NA	TGTGCCAGCAGTTCCGCGGACAGAATTCACTCCTACGAGCAGTACTTC	CASSSADRIHSYEQYF
15	NA	TRBV28	TRBJ2-3	TRBD1	TGTGCCAGCAGTTCCCGGGACAGAGGCACAGATACGCAGTATTTT	CASSSRDRGTDTQYF
11	once	TRBV10-3	TRBJ2-7	NA	TGTGCCACCAGTCACCTCAACGAGCAGTACTTC	CATSHLNEQYF
17	NA	TRBV4-3	TRBJ2-6	NA	TGCGCCAGCAGTACTTTTGGAAGTGGCTCTGGGGCCAACGTCCTGACTTTC	CASSTFGSGSGANVLTF
12	NA	TRBV30	TRBJ2-7	NA	TGTGCCTGGAGCCCTAGTTCCCGGGAGCAGTACTTC	CAWSPSSREQYF